Listed here are 22 T cell receptor beta chains from one sample, sequenced in a study of OX40 agonist ivuxolimab in advanced cancers. The table came from immunoSEQ multiplex PCR; TCRdb's copy has only in-frame clones and leaves some out. The sample lists tens of thousands of clones; around 87% were seen once. The sample consisted of CD4+ or CD8+ T cells sorted from blood, taken in a trial of the OX40 agonist ivuxolimab. The receptors shown here come from an adult with an advanced solid tumor such as melanoma, head and neck, liver or kidney cancer.

V usage is TRBV4-1 and J usage is TRBJ2-7, with TRBD2 identical over 7 bases. V gave up 0 bases and J gave up 6 bases; unmatched junction bases: 2. This CDR3 is built from 13 residues. Germline values: CDR1 MGHRA, CDR2 YSYEKL. The CDR3 sequence is CASSQERLAEQYF. DNA of the CDR3: TGCGCCAGCAGCCAAGAAAGACTAGCCGAGCAGTACTTC.

The rearrangement links TRBV5-4 to TRBJ2-1; the match to TRBD2 covers 11 bases. CDR3 length equals 15 residues. Germline CDR1 and CDR2: SGHNT and YYREEE (reference sequence). The junction had 3 bases not matched to a gene; V was cut back by 0 bases and J by 7 bases. CDR3 sequence: CASSLVAGGQNEQFF. CDR3 bases: TGTGCCAGCAGCTTGGTAGCGGGGGGGCAAAATGAGCAGTTCTTC.

The CDR3 sequence: CASSSQGAGEKLFF. For the CDR3, the DNA is TGTGCCAGCAGCTCACAGGGGGCAGGCGAAAAACTGTTTTTT. The chain joins TRBV7-8 to TRBJ1-4; the match to TRBD1 covers 9 bases. The CDR3 runs 14 residues. Germline CDR1 is SGHVS and CDR2 is FQNEAQ. V trimming: 4 bases; J trimming: 8 bases; junction bases outside the gene matches: 5.

The chain combines TRBV7-2 with TRBJ2-7; D gene ambiguous. The CDR3 loop spans 17 amino acids. Trimming pared 0 bases from V and 2 bases from J, leaving 17 bases between. In germline, CDR1 is SGHTA, CDR2 FQGNSA. The CDR3 DNA reads TGTGCCAGCAGCTTAGCGCAAAGTAGGGTTAGTCCCTACGAGCAGTACTTC. Protein product: CASSLAQSRVSPYEQYF.

CDR3 loop: CASRSSQGAGSPLHF. The CDR3 DNA sequence: TGTGCCAGCAGAAGCTCACAGGGGGCTGGGTCACCCCTCCACTTT. The chain has TRBV6-1 and TRBJ1-6; 9 bases map to TRBD1. Per the germline V gene, CDR1 is MNHNS and CDR2 is SASEGT. This CDR3 has 15 residues. The V and J ends lost 6 bases and 10 bases, in that order; junction bases with no gene match: 10.

This sequence joins TRBV19 and TRBJ1-5; 8 positions match TRBD1. The J segment lost 2 bases and the V segment lost 5 bases, leaving 5 bases of the junction unmatched. This CDR3 is 15 amino acids long. Germline V gives CDR1 LNHDA, CDR2 SQIVND (reference sequence). CDR3 DNA sequence: TGTGCCAGTAGTTTTACGGACAGGGGCAATCAGCCCCAGCATTTT. Translated: CASSFTDRGNQPQHF. The variable domain in full, with the rest retrieved from reference TRBV19 and TRBJ1-5, is DGGITQSPKYLFRKEGQNVTLSCEQNLNHDAMYWYRQDPGQGLRLIYYSQIVNDFQKGDIAEGYSVSREKKESFPLTVTSAQKNPTAFYLCASSFTDRGNQPQHFGDGTRLSIL.

This clone was counted a single time. This chain joins TRBV19 and TRBJ2-3; the D gene is possibly TRBD1 (5 bases). Looked up from germline, CDR1 is LNHDA and CDR2 is SQIVND (reference sequence). This CDR3 is 15 amino acids long. The V and J ends lost 7 bases and 0 bases respectively, with 14 bases between them. The chain's CDR3 is CASTREGASTDTQYF. DNA of the CDR3: TGTGCCAGTACAAGGGAAGGGGCTAGCACAGATACGCAGTATTTT. Looking up the rest from reference TRBV19 and TRBJ2-3 gives the full variable domain: DGGITQSPKYLFRKEGQNVTLSCEQNLNHDAMYWYRQDPGQGLRLIYYSQIVNDFQKGDIAEGYSVSREKKESFPLTVTSAQKNPTAFYLCASTREGASTDTQYFGPGTRLTVL.

This clone came up once. The chain couples TRBV6-5 to TRBJ1-1; possibly TRBD1 for D (5 bases). The CDR3 has 15 residues. Trimming cost V 5 bases and J 1 base, with 14 bases left between them. The germline gives CDR1 MNHEY, CDR2 SVGAGI. The CDR3 loop is CASSTLRVENTEAFF. The CDR3 bases are TGTGCCAGCAGTACCCTCAGGGTAGAGAACACTGAAGCTTTCTTT.

The rearrangement links TRBV28 to TRBJ2-7, with 7 bases matching TRBD2. Germline CDR1 MDHEN, CDR2 SYDVKM. J lost 4 bases, V lost 9 bases, and 6 bases had no gene match. The CDR3 totals 12 residues. The DNA for the CDR3 is TGTGCCAGTTCCCGGGGGGTTTACGAGCAGTACTTC. This sequence encodes CASSRGVYEQYF.

CDR3 amino acids: CASSQGRKHGYTF. The CDR3 nucleotides read TGTGCCAGCAGCCAAGGGAGGAAGCATGGCTACACCTTC. The chain is built from TRBV14 and TRBJ1-2, with D uncertain. The CDR3 contains 13 residues. V was shortened by 1 base and J by 6 bases, with 9 bases between the two germline ends. CDR1 SGHDN and CDR2 FVKESK come from the germline V gene.

The CDR3 DNA is TGTGCCAGCTCACCGGTCACAGATACGCAGTATTTT. Its protein product is CASSPVTDTQYF. This chain joins TRBV18 and TRBJ2-3; the D is unclear. The CDR3 spans 12 residues. Germline V CDR1 and CDR2: KGHSH, LQKENI. Trimming took off 3 bases at V and 2 bases at J, with 3 bases between the two ends. The full variable domain, its missing parts supplied by reference TRBV18 and TRBJ2-3, is NAGVMQNPRHLVRRRGQEARLRCSPMKGHSHVYWYRQLPEEGLKFMVYLQKENIIDESGMPKERFSAEFPKEGPSILRIQQVVRGDSAAYFCASSPVTDTQYFGPGTRLTVL.

On this clone: The junction differs from germline at one of its ends, possibly a read error. The rearrangement joins TRBV7-9 to TRBJ2-3, with TRBD2 identical over 7 bases. CDR1 is SEHNR and CDR2 is FQNEAQ in the germline V gene (reference sequence). This CDR3 has 18 residues. The CDR3 sequence is CASSFGAAGRPRTGTQYF. The CDR3 DNA sequence: TGTGCCAGCAGCTTCGGCGCAGCGGGACGACCCCGCACAGGTACGCAGTATTTT.

This clone occurred once. The chain carries TRBV11-3 and TRBJ2-3, with 8 positions matching TRBD1. V was clipped by 5 bases and J by 1 base; unmatched bases: 5. This CDR3 region has 15 residues. Germline CDR1 and CDR2: SGHNT and YENEEA. DNA of the CDR3: TGTGCCAGCAGCGTCGGACAGGGACGCACAGATACGCAGTATTTT. Its translation is CASSVGQGRTDTQYF. Based on the CDR3 plus reference TRBV11-3 and TRBJ2-3, the full variable domain is EAGVVQSPRYKIIEKKQPVAFWCNPISGHNTLYWYLQNLGQGPELLIRYENEEAVDDSQLPKDRFSAERLKGVDSTLKIQPAELGDSAVYLCASSVGQGRTDTQYFGPGTRLTVL.

This chain connects TRBV15 to TRBJ2-5, with D possibly matching TRBD2 (6 bases). CDR1 and CDR2 (germline): LNHNV, YYDKDF (reference sequence). The CDR3 extends over 15 amino acids. Trimming removed 0 bases at V and 3 bases at J, with 11 bases between. The CDR3 loop is CATSRDPTGEETQYF. CDR3 DNA: TGTGCCACCAGCAGAGATCCGACGGGAGAAGAGACCCAGTACTTC.

The chain has TRBV2 and TRBJ1-2; possibly TRBD1 for D (6 bases). The V end lost 6 bases, the J end lost 8 bases, and 16 bases lay between the germline ends. CDR3 length: 13 amino acids. The germline CDR1 and CDR2 sequences are SNHLY and FYNNEI. The CDR3 DNA reads TGTGCCAGCAGCCCGACAGGCCCCGTAGGCTACACCTTC. Protein: CASSPTGPVGYTF.

The V gene is TRBV6-9, the J gene TRBJ2-7; possibly TRBD2 for D (5 bases). Deletions cut 4 bases from V and 3 bases from J, with 13 bases between. Germline V CDR1 and CDR2: MNHGY, SVAAGI. The CDR3 runs to 14 residues. The CDR3 sequence: CASSSTPGCYEQYF. CDR3 sequence (DNA): TGTGCCAGCAGTTCAACGCCGGGGTGCTACGAGCAGTACTTC.

V usage is TRBV5-5 and J usage is TRBJ2-2; D is unclear. V lost 4 bases and J lost 1, with 17 bases in between. The germline gives CDR1 SGHKS, CDR2 YYEKEE (reference sequence). The CDR3 has 17 amino acids. CDR3 protein: CASSLLASHMNTGELFF. DNA of the CDR3: TGTGCCAGCAGCCTTCTTGCCTCACACATGAACACCGGGGAGCTGTTTTTT.

This clone was seen a few times. This chain uses TRBV4-1 with TRBJ1-5; 8 nucleotides align to TRBD1. CDR1 and CDR2 from the germline V gene are MGHRA and YSYEKL. There are 14 residues in the CDR3. J was trimmed by 6 bases and V by 2 bases; bases with no gene match: 3. The CDR3 nucleotides are TGCGCCAGCAGCCAACAGGGGGCTTCTCAGCCCCAGCATTTT. Protein sequence: CASSQQGASQPQHF.

The chain is built from TRBV11-2 and TRBJ1-2; 8 nucleotides line up with TRBD1. Germline CDR1 is SGHAT and CDR2 is FQNNGV. The CDR3 is 15 residues long. J was trimmed by 4 bases and V by 1 base; bases with no gene match: 5. This chain's CDR3 is CASSLGGTGAYGYTF. In DNA, the CDR3 is TGTGCCAGCAGCTTAGGAGGGACAGGAGCCTATGGCTACACCTTC.

The rearrangement joins TRBV6-1 to TRBJ1-4, with D tentatively TRBD1 (6 bases). With 1 base removed from V and 7 bases from J, the gap between germline ends came to 7 bases. This CDR3 is 13 amino acids long. Germline CDR1 and CDR2: MNHNS and SASEGT. In DNA form, the CDR3 reads TGTGCCAGCAGTGAAGGGGGGCGTGAAAAACTGTTTTTT. Translation gives CASSEGGREKLFF.

This chain links TRBV19 with TRBJ1-5; 8 bases agree with TRBD1. Unmatched junction bases numbered 5, after V lost 5 bases and J lost 5 bases. The length of the CDR3 is 14 residues. Germline assignment: CDR1 LNHDA and CDR2 SQIVND (reference sequence). CDR3: CASSVDRAYQPQHF. The CDR3 nucleotides read TGTGCCAGTAGTGTGGACAGGGCGTATCAGCCCCAGCATTTT.

The genes are TRBV10-2 and TRBJ1-2; D may be TRBD1 (5 bases). The CDR3 covers 12 residues. The germline V gene has CDR1 WSHSY and CDR2 SAAADI. V was pared by 10 bases and J by 0 bases, with 9 bases between. CDR3 sequence: CAIQGPNYGYTF. The CDR3 DNA follows: TGCGCCATCCAGGGACCTAACTATGGCTACACCTTC.